These T cell receptor beta chains were read from a single sample in a study of Siglec-9 on CD8 T cells in melanoma. Produced via immunoSEQ multiplex PCR; TCRdb's table is partial and in-frame only. The data contain around 39,000 clones, 84% of them singletons. Sequenced sample: Siglec-9- CD8+ T cells sorted from blood. These TCRs come from a human donor in good health. Each CDR3 is given with its conserved first and last residue. A D gene is named only where the DNA matches it firmly. A row's size may be missing; if present it is once, few, many or a size class.

J gene: TRBJ2-3
clone size: -
D gene: TRBD1
V gene: TRBV7-9
CDR3 DNA: TGTGCCAGCAGCCCAAAAGACGGACAGGGAATTGGAGATACGCAGTATTTT
CDR3 protein: CASSPKDGQGIGDTQYF

J gene: TRBJ2-7
clone size: -
D gene: TRBD2
V gene: TRBV7-3
CDR3 DNA: TGTGCCAGCAGCTCCGGGACTAGGACCGAGCAGTACTTC
CDR3 protein: CASSSGTRTEQYF

J gene: TRBJ1-5
clone size: -
D gene: -
V gene: TRBV28
CDR3 DNA: TGTGCCAGTTCCTCGGCCAGGGCGAATCAGCCCCAGCATTTT
CDR3 protein: CASSSARANQPQHF

J gene: TRBJ2-1
clone size: -
D gene: -
V gene: TRBV10-3
CDR3 DNA: TGTGCCATCAAAGGGGACGGTGAGCAGTTCTTC
CDR3 protein: CAIKGDGEQFF

J gene: TRBJ2-5
clone size: once
D gene: TRBD2
V gene: TRBV6-9
CDR3 DNA: TGTGCCAGCAGTTATCTGGCGGGAGGGTGGCAAGAGACCCAGTACTTC
CDR3 protein: CASSYLAGGWQETQYF

J gene: TRBJ2-5
clone size: -
D gene: TRBD1
V gene: TRBV7-8
CDR3 DNA: TGTGCCAGCAGCGACAGGGTCCTCGAGACCCAGTACTTC
CDR3 protein: CASSDRVLETQYF

J gene: TRBJ2-5
clone size: -
D gene: -
V gene: TRBV6-5
CDR3 DNA: TGTGCCAGTAAACGTCGGGAGACCCAGTACTTC
CDR3 protein: CASKRRETQYF

J gene: TRBJ2-1
clone size: -
D gene: -
V gene: TRBV4-1
CDR3 DNA: TGCGCCAGCAGCCAAGATCCGGAGTACAATGAGCAGTTCTTC
CDR3 protein: CASSQDPEYNEQFF

J gene: TRBJ2-5
clone size: -
D gene: -
V gene: TRBV2
CDR3 DNA: TGTGCCAGCAGTGAGACACCTATGGATGAGACCCAGTACTTC
CDR3 protein: CASSETPMDETQYF

J gene: TRBJ1-1
clone size: -
D gene: -
V gene: TRBV4-1
CDR3 DNA: TGCGCCAGCAGCCAAGATGTGACTTCCACTGAAGCTTTCTTT
CDR3 protein: CASSQDVTSTEAFF

J gene: TRBJ1-1
clone size: -
D gene: -
V gene: TRBV5-4
CDR3 DNA: TGTGCCAGCAGCTTGGGTGGGTGGAACACTGAAGCTTTCTTT
CDR3 protein: CASSLGGWNTEAFF

J gene: TRBJ1-2
clone size: -
D gene: -
V gene: TRBV6-1
CDR3 DNA: TGTGCCAGCAATCAAGGCTACACCTTC
CDR3 protein: CASNQGYTF

J gene: TRBJ2-7
clone size: once
D gene: -
V gene: TRBV7-9
CDR3 DNA: TGTGCCAGCAGCCCTGTCGGGTCCCTCGAGCAGTACTTC
CDR3 protein: CASSPVGSLEQYF

J gene: TRBJ1-4
clone size: -
D gene: -
V gene: TRBV11-2
CDR3 DNA: TGTGCCAGCAGCCCAAATGAAAAACTGTTTTTT
CDR3 protein: CASSPNEKLFF

J gene: TRBJ2-7
clone size: -
D gene: TRBD2
V gene: TRBV2
CDR3 DNA: TGTGCCAGCAGTCACGAATGGACTAGCGGGAGCTACGAGCAGTACTTC
CDR3 protein: CASSHEWTSGSYEQYF

J gene: TRBJ1-1
clone size: -
D gene: -
V gene: TRBV27
CDR3 DNA: TGTGCCAGCCGGACAGAGGGCACTGAAGCTTTCTTT
CDR3 protein: CASRTEGTEAFF

J gene: TRBJ1-1
clone size: -
D gene: TRBD1
V gene: TRBV5-1
CDR3 DNA: TGCGCCAGCAGCTGGGGACAGGGGCTGGGGAACACTGAAGCTTTCTTT
CDR3 protein: CASSWGQGLGNTEAFF

J gene: TRBJ1-1
clone size: -
D gene: -
V gene: TRBV6-5
CDR3 DNA: TGTGCCAGCAGTTCGGGGGCGCGGACTGAAGCTTTCTTT
CDR3 protein: CASSSGARTEAFF